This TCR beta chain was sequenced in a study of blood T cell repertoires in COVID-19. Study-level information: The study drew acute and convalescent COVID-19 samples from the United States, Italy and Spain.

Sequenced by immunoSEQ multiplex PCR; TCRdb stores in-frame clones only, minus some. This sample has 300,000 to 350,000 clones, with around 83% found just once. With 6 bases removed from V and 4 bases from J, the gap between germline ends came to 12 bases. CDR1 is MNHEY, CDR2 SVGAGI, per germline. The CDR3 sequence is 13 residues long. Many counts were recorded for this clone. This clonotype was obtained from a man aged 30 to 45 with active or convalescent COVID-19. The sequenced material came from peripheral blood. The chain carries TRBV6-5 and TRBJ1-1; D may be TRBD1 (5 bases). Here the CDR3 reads CASSLGRGTEAFF. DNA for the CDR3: TGTGCCAGCAGCTTAGGGAGGGGCACTGAAGCTTTCTTT.